What follows is one T cell receptor beta chain and its context. Its target is not known. The repertoire was sequenced with immunoSEQ multiplex PCR; TCRdb's copy has only in-frame clones and lacks some. The table includes 140,000 or so clones, about 86% detected once. The sample belongs to a study of T cell responses to AZD1222 COVID-19 vaccine. General study findings and limits: An increase in Spike-specific TCR breadth and depth was observed after two AZD1222 doses.

Combined were second doses at about 4 or about 12 weeks. Germline CDR1 and CDR2: GTSNPN and SVGIG (reference sequence). There are 17 residues in the CDR3. Unmatched junction bases numbered 12, after V lost 2 bases and J lost 2 bases. The specimen was peripheral blood, collected 28 days after the second AZD1222 dose. This TCR came from an adult who received the AZD1222 COVID-19 vaccine. The rearrangement joins TRBV30 to TRBJ2-7; 10 nucleotides align to TRBD1. CDR3 DNA sequence: TGTGCCTGGAGTTCGGGGGGTCGGACAGGGGGTCCCTACGAGCAGTACTTC. Its protein product is CAWSSGGRTGGPYEQYF.